Below, 8 T cell receptor beta chains from the same sample are listed, as sequenced in a study of T cell clusters in autoimmune cytopenias. TRB rearrangements were amplified by touch-down multiplex PCR with mixed TRB-A/B primers. Using the multiplex PCR reads, TCRdb records one entry per CDR3 protein without DNA. The table lists some 3,900 distinct CDR3 sequences. TRB amplification used roughly 250 ng of peripheral blood genomic DNA. The sample was peripheral blood. The receptors come from a human donor with an autoimmune cytopenia or autoimmune hepatitis (not recorded which).

The CDR3 protein is CASSTRLANENTGELFF. This rearrangement joins TRBV5-1 to TRBJ2-2; TCRdb lists TRBD2, though no DNA is available to test this call. The germline CDR1 and CDR2 sequences are SGHRS and YFSETQ. This CDR3 has 17 amino acids.

This clonotype is labeled medium-sized based on frequency. V usage is TRBV30 and J usage is TRBJ1-1; lacking DNA, the TRBD1 call made by TCRdb goes unchecked. This CDR3 spans 13 amino acids. Germline CDR1 and CDR2: GTSNPN and SVGIG (reference sequence). This CDR3 reads CAWSADRGTEAFF.

Its frequency marks this clonotype as medium-sized. The rearrangement links TRBV19 to TRBJ2-7; TCRdb's D call, TRBD1, is unchecked because there is no DNA. This CDR3 is built from 14 residues. CDR1 and CDR2 from the germline V gene are LNHDA and SQIVND (reference sequence). The CDR3: CASHRRDRQYEQYF.

By frequency, this clonotype registers medium-sized. The chain couples TRBV6-2 or TRBV6-3 to TRBJ1-4; TCRdb calls TRBD1, which cannot be checked without DNA. The CDR3 is 15 amino acids. Per the germline V gene, CDR1 is MNHEY and CDR2 is SVGEGT. The CDR3 here is CASSRDTRRGEKLFF.

The chain carries TRBV24-1 and TRBJ2-1; TCRdb designates TRBD2, a call that cannot be tested without DNA. The germline gives CDR1 KGHDR, CDR2 SFDVKD. CDR3 length: 19 residues. The CDR3 here is CATSEGGTSGRSSYNEQFF.

This rearrangement joins TRBV10-3 to TRBJ1-4; with no DNA, the TCRdb D assignment of TRBD1 cannot be verified. CDR1 and CDR2 from the germline V gene are ENHRY and SYGVKD. The CDR3 is 13 residues long. The chain's CDR3 is CAAHRGTNEKLFF.

This clonotype is deemed medium-sized by its frequency. The rearrangement uses TRBV12-3 or TRBV12-4 and TRBJ2-7; the D call of TRBD2 rests on TCRdb alone, since no DNA is present to check it. The CDR3 extends over 14 amino acids. CDR3 amino acids: CASNTGLVLGEQYF.

This clonotype is classed as medium-sized by frequency. The rearrangement uses TRBV12-3 or TRBV12-4 and TRBJ2-7; there is no DNA to check the TCRdb D call of TRBD1. This CDR3 is built from 12 residues. CDR3 in amino acids: CASSLGQHEQYF.